The T cell receptor beta chain described here comes from a study of cytomegalovirus exposure and HLA in healthy donors. Study-level background: In an early release, HLA-typed donors contributed tens of millions of unique TCR sequences.

Overall study findings and caveats: Solely CMV serostatus was available to characterize immune exposure.

Primers included in the PCR were 60 Vbeta and 13 Jbeta primers. The protocol was immunoSEQ multiplex PCR, while the TCRdb copy is restricted to in-frame clones and leaves out a portion. The profile shows under 90,000 clones, approximately 78% of them singletons. Regarding this clone: Its antigen remains unknown.

The TCR originated in a man in his forties in good health and CMV-seronegative. Sequenced material: PBMCs.

The CDR3 here is CASSYSGQGGQPQHF. The CDR3 DNA is TGTGCCAGCAGTTACTCCGGACAGGGGGGTCAGCCCCAGCATTTT. The V and J genes are TRBV6-6 and TRBJ1-5; TRBD1 matches 10 bases. V lost 0 bases to trimming and J lost 6 bases; unmatched junction nucleotides: 2. Germline V gene sequence: CDR1 MNHNY, CDR2 SVGAGI (reference sequence). The CDR3 totals 15 residues.